Listed below are T cell receptor beta chains from one sample, sequenced in a study of blood T cell repertoires in COVID-19. Sequenced by immunoSEQ multiplex PCR; TCRdb stores in-frame clones only, minus some. The sample lists some 64,000 clones; roughly 88% were seen once. The sequenced material came from peripheral blood. The receptors derive from a man aged 70 or older with acute or convalescent COVID-19. The conserved cysteine and the conserved F or W are not part of the CDR3 here. Fields, in order: CDR3 protein, CDR3 length, V gene.

cdr3_aa: ASSPGGRGNTIY; cdr3_length: 12; v_call: TRBV19
cdr3_aa: ASSLVSGTEAF; cdr3_length: 11; v_call: TRBV12-3/TRBV12-4
cdr3_aa: ASSPLRSASGGTYNEQF; cdr3_length: 17; v_call: TRBV18
cdr3_aa: SVERGTPYVNEQF; cdr3_length: 13; v_call: TRBV29-1
cdr3_aa: ASSLGTGLLEETQY; cdr3_length: 14; v_call: TRBV11-3
cdr3_aa: ATSRVLLQPGEAF; cdr3_length: 13; v_call: TRBV15
cdr3_aa: ASSHGYSNQPQH; cdr3_length: 12; v_call: TRBV4-1
cdr3_aa: AVLGQGVGNEQF; cdr3_length: 12; v_call: TRBV30
cdr3_aa: ASSLGLLRPQH; cdr3_length: 11; v_call: TRBV7-2
cdr3_aa: ASSPPEGPVYEQY; cdr3_length: 13; v_call: TRBV18
cdr3_aa: ASSRQGRLMGELF; cdr3_length: 13; v_call: TRBV19
cdr3_aa: ASSLELTDTQY; cdr3_length: 11; v_call: TRBV9
cdr3_aa: AISDRNNPYEQY; cdr3_length: 12; v_call: TRBV10-3
cdr3_aa: ASSQDQGAGQPQH; cdr3_length: 13; v_call: TRBV4-2
cdr3_aa: ASSLAGGRYEQY; cdr3_length: 12; v_call: TRBV28
cdr3_aa: ASSTPSDTQY; cdr3_length: 10; v_call: TRBV28
cdr3_aa: ASSYSRGDTEAF; cdr3_length: 12; v_call: TRBV6-2/TRBV6-3
cdr3_aa: ASSMSGGPQPQH; cdr3_length: 12; v_call: TRBV19
cdr3_aa: ASSIRGNTEAF; cdr3_length: 11; v_call: TRBV19
cdr3_aa: ASSLTGNSPLH; cdr3_length: 11; v_call: TRBV7-6
cdr3_aa: ASSIGARAGGYT; cdr3_length: 12; v_call: TRBV19
cdr3_aa: ASSLEQGDTEAF; cdr3_length: 12; v_call: TRBV18
cdr3_aa: ASSDNSRGRSNEKLF; cdr3_length: 15; v_call: TRBV4-3
cdr3_aa: ASSLDRAGGYYEQY; cdr3_length: 14; v_call: TRBV11-2
cdr3_aa: ATSSPGTGYYEQY; cdr3_length: 13; v_call: TRBV15
cdr3_aa: ASTPWRSSYNEQF; cdr3_length: 13; v_call: TRBV6-2/TRBV6-3
cdr3_aa: ASSAGTGHYEQY; cdr3_length: 12; v_call: TRBV9
cdr3_aa: ASSKEGAHTDTQY; cdr3_length: 13; v_call: TRBV19
cdr3_aa: ASSVGDRGYEQY; cdr3_length: 12; v_call: TRBV9
cdr3_aa: ASSYSEQGTREQY; cdr3_length: 13; v_call: TRBV6-2/TRBV6-3
cdr3_aa: ASRYRESSYNEQF; cdr3_length: 13; v_call: TRBV2
cdr3_aa: AISDTGRDRGYEQY; cdr3_length: 14; v_call: TRBV10-3
cdr3_aa: ASSSGTGGHQPQH; cdr3_length: 13; v_call: TRBV7-8
cdr3_aa: ASSFRTGHLMEQF; cdr3_length: 13; v_call: TRBV7-9
cdr3_aa: ASSQDLMART; cdr3_length: 10; v_call: TRBV4-3
cdr3_aa: ASIRQPTNSPLH; cdr3_length: 12; v_call: TRBV28
cdr3_aa: ASSEGKRGGRETQY; cdr3_length: 14; v_call: TRBV10-2
cdr3_aa: ASSLYGRGSWAQETQY; cdr3_length: 16; v_call: TRBV27
cdr3_aa: SVEDRLAGEVDEQF; cdr3_length: 14; v_call: TRBV29-1
cdr3_aa: ALTGVRGNTEAF; cdr3_length: 12; v_call: TRBV2
cdr3_aa: ASSPTGGGETQY; cdr3_length: 12; v_call: TRBV5-1
cdr3_aa: ASSIEASYRHGYT; cdr3_length: 13; v_call: TRBV19
cdr3_aa: ASSRGQNTEAF; cdr3_length: 11; v_call: TRBV6-6
cdr3_aa: AWNVWTENTEAF; cdr3_length: 12; v_call: TRBV30